This T cell receptor (beta chain) was profiled in a study of blood T cells in healthy people across ages. Whole-study findings and limits: Naive CD4+ cells and diversity were both higher in long-lived donors than in aged donors.

Regarding this clonotype: Its antigen remains unidentified.

The ends lost 4 bases at V and 5 bases at J; junction bases unmatched: 4. Per the germline V gene, CDR1 is DFQATT and CDR2 is SNEGSKA (reference sequence). There are 14 residues in the CDR3. PCR was performed a second time for about 6 to 12 cycles using a sample-barcoded 5' primer and a J-beta primer mix. Every cDNA molecule carried a tag from a template-switch adaptor bearing 12 random nucleotides. Using its own MiXCR run on the 5' RACE reads, TCRdb lists one record per CDR3 protein. Found here are 1 million or so distinct CDR3 sequences, 35% to 50% of them singletons; the top ten hold approximately 17%.

The rearrangement joins TRBV20-1 to TRBJ1-6, with TRBD1 identical over 8 bases. The source is a woman aged 55-69 years in good health. The specimen sequenced was blood. The DNA of the CDR3 is TGCAGTGCTACCGGGACAGGCAATAATTCACCCCTCCACTTT. It codes for CSATGTGNNSPLHF.